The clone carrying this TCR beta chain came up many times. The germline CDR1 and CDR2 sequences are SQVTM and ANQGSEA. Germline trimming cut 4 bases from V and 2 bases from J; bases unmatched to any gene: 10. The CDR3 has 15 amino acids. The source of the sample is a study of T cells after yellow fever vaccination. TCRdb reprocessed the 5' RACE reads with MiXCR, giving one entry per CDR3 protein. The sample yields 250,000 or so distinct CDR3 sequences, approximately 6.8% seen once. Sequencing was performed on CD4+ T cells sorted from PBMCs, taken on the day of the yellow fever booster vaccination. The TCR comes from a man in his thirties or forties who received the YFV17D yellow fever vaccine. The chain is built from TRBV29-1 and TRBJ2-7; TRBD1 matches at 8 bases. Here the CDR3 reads CSVVVRETGAYEQYF. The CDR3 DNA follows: TGCAGCGTTGTCGTACGCGAGACAGGGGCCTACGAGCAGTACTTC.